The clone carrying this T cell receptor (beta chain) has more than one count but fewer than ten. The antigen is unknown. The same CDR3 can be traced to other DNA sequences in this sample. The sequenced template was cDNA made from the entire isolated RNA. Libraries were prepared by immunoSEQ multiplex PCR; TCRdb keeps only in-frame clonotypes and omits some of them. In the table there are fewer than 900,000 clones, about 17% of which are singletons. The source of the sample is a study of beta chain features in type 1 diabetes. The study, taken as a whole, reports: It was not settled here whether HLA type affects TCRB rearrangement. VDJ junctions from patients with type 1 diabetes contained fewer insertions and more deletions. Shorter templates might be favored by PCR, equally in patients and controls.

Via the markers CD45RO/CCR7/CD25/CD127/CD95/CD27, stem cell-like memory, regulatory, central memory and naive CD4+ cells were sorted. V lost 4 bases and J 5 bases, leaving 6 bases between the germline ends. Germline assignment: CDR1 SGHDT and CDR2 YYEEEE. The CDR3 consists of 11 residues. The gene calls are TRBV5-6 and TRBJ1-1; no clear D. Sequenced: naive CD4+ T cells from blood. The receptor was isolated from a woman between 18 and 29 years old in good health. CDR3 sequence reads: CASSIQTEAFF. The CDR3 bases are TGTGCCAGCAGCATACAGACTGAAGCTTTCTTT.